This is a list of T cell receptor beta chains from one sample in a study of T cells in Graves' hyperthyroidism and ophthalmopathy. TCRdb re-analysed the multiplex PCR reads in MiXCR, keeping a single row per CDR3 protein. The sample lists 92,000 or so distinct CDR3 sequences; about half were seen once. Sequenced input: blood. The receptors were gathered from a woman aged 35 to 49 with Graves' hyperthyroidism. Both conserved end residues are part of each CDR3. D genes are given only for firm matches. Size is omitted from some rows. Given values are once, few, many or a class for expanded clones.

j_call: TRBJ2-7; d_call: TRBD2; clone_size: .; v_call: TRBV9; cdr3_aa: CASSPSGTYEQYF; cdr3_nt: TGTGCCAGCAGCCCTAGCGGGACCTACGAGCAGTACTTC
j_call: TRBJ1-1; d_call: .; clone_size: .; v_call: TRBV20-1; cdr3_aa: CSARTFEGGGTEASF; cdr3_nt: TGCAGTGCTAGAACCTTCGAGGGGGGGGGGACTGAAGCTTCCTTT
j_call: TRBJ2-3; d_call: TRBD2; clone_size: many; v_call: TRBV7-6; cdr3_aa: CASSAPTSGYTDTQYF; cdr3_nt: TGTGCCAGCAGCGCCCCCACTAGCGGATACACAGATACGCAGTATTTT
j_call: TRBJ1-6; d_call: .; clone_size: once; v_call: TRBV9; cdr3_aa: CASSLGGLRGDAYNSPLHF; cdr3_nt: TGTGCCAGCAGCCTTGGGGGTTTAAGGGGGGACGCCTATAATTCACCCCTCCACTTT
j_call: TRBJ1-1; d_call: .; clone_size: .; v_call: TRBV7-2; cdr3_aa: CASSYREAGTEAFF; cdr3_nt: TGTGCCAGCAGTTACAGGGAGGCCGGGACTGAAGCTTTCTTT
j_call: TRBJ2-5; d_call: TRBD1; clone_size: .; v_call: TRBV20-1; cdr3_aa: CSAKTGGLKTQYF; cdr3_nt: TGCAGTGCTAAAACAGGGGGCTTAAAGACCCAGTACTTC
j_call: TRBJ2-2; d_call: TRBD1; clone_size: .; v_call: TRBV5-6; cdr3_aa: CASSSGSHRGSWELFF; cdr3_nt: TGTGCCAGCAGCTCGGGCTCCCACAGGGGATCGTGGGAGCTGTTTTTT
j_call: TRBJ1-1; d_call: .; clone_size: .; v_call: TRBV7-8; cdr3_aa: CASSLGRVTEAFF; cdr3_nt: TGTGCCAGCAGCTTAGGGAGGGTCACTGAAGCTTTCTTT
j_call: TRBJ1-1; d_call: TRBD1; clone_size: .; v_call: TRBV29-1; cdr3_aa: CSVQGAFF; cdr3_nt: TGCAGCGTACAGGGGGCTTTCTTT
j_call: TRBJ2-2; d_call: .; clone_size: .; v_call: TRBV25-1; cdr3_aa: CASSEWDRESPGSCFF; cdr3_nt: .
j_call: TRBJ2-2; d_call: .; clone_size: many; v_call: TRBV24-1; cdr3_aa: CATSEGGNTGELFF; cdr3_nt: TGTGCCACCAGTGAAGGTGGGAACACCGGGGAGCTGTTTTTT
j_call: TRBJ1-1; d_call: .; clone_size: few; v_call: TRBV7-9; cdr3_aa: CASSAGEWHTEAFF; cdr3_nt: TGTGCCAGCAGTGCAGGGGAATGGCACACTGAAGCTTTCTTT
j_call: TRBJ2-6; d_call: .; clone_size: .; v_call: TRBV20-1; cdr3_aa: CSVDRGANVLTF; cdr3_nt: TGCAGTGTTGACAGGGGGGCCAACGTCCTGACTTTC
j_call: TRBJ1-2; d_call: TRBD1; clone_size: .; v_call: TRBV2; cdr3_aa: CASRLPGQGNYGYTF; cdr3_nt: TGTGCCAGCAGGCTTCCGGGACAGGGGAACTATGGCTACACCTTC
j_call: TRBJ1-1; d_call: TRBD1; clone_size: many; v_call: TRBV15; cdr3_aa: CATSRLRAGGMNTEAFF; cdr3_nt: TGTGCCACCAGCAGACTTCGGGCAGGGGGGATGAACACTGAAGCTTTCTTT
j_call: TRBJ2-2; d_call: .; clone_size: many; v_call: TRBV2; cdr3_aa: CASSSGTQNTGELFF; cdr3_nt: TGTGCCAGCAGCTCCGGGACTCAAAACACCGGGGAGCTGTTTTTT
j_call: TRBJ2-2; d_call: .; clone_size: many; v_call: TRBV5-1; cdr3_aa: CASSGGQLKAGELFF; cdr3_nt: TGCGCCAGCAGCGGGGGACAACTTAAGGCCGGGGAGCTGTTTTTT
j_call: TRBJ2-7; d_call: .; clone_size: many; v_call: TRBV7-9; cdr3_aa: CASSLASLLNEQYF; cdr3_nt: TGCGCCAGCAGCTTGGCTAGCTTGTTAAACGAGCAGTACTTC
j_call: TRBJ1-1; d_call: TRBD1; clone_size: .; v_call: TRBV25-1; cdr3_aa: CASRGTGRFMDTEAFF; cdr3_nt: TGTGCCAGCAGGGGGACAGGACGATTCATGGACACTGAAGCTTTCTTT
j_call: TRBJ1-6; d_call: .; clone_size: many; v_call: TRBV7-2; cdr3_aa: CASSQGRGSYNSPLHF; cdr3_nt: TGTGCCAGCAGCCAGGGGCGGGGCTCCTATAATTCACCCCTCCACTTT
j_call: TRBJ1-2; d_call: .; clone_size: .; v_call: TRBV29-1; cdr3_aa: CSVVGNSGYTF; cdr3_nt: TGCAGCGTAGTAGGGAACTCCGGCTACACCTTC
j_call: TRBJ1-1; d_call: .; clone_size: few; v_call: TRBV24-1; cdr3_aa: CATSEGVLNTEAFF; cdr3_nt: TGTGCCACCAGTGAAGGCGTATTGAACACTGAAGCTTTCTTT
j_call: TRBJ2-7; d_call: .; clone_size: .; v_call: TRBV10-3; cdr3_aa: CATAESGANEQYF; cdr3_nt: TGTGCCACCGCAGAATCTGGGGCCAACGAGCAGTACTTC
j_call: TRBJ2-7; d_call: .; clone_size: .; v_call: TRBV12-3/TRBV12-4; cdr3_aa: CASSFGGSGEQYF; cdr3_nt: TGTGCCAGCAGTTTTGGGGGATCAGGGGAGCAGTACTTC
j_call: TRBJ2-7; d_call: TRBD2; clone_size: many; v_call: TRBV4-1; cdr3_aa: CASSQEGLAGVYEQYF; cdr3_nt: TGCGCCAGCAGCCAAGAAGGCCTAGCGGGAGTCTACGAGCAGTACTTC
j_call: TRBJ1-1; d_call: .; clone_size: few; v_call: TRBV16; cdr3_aa: CASSHPGPNEAFF; cdr3_nt: TGTGCCAGCAGCCACCCGGGACCGAATGAAGCTTTCTTT
j_call: TRBJ2-7; d_call: .; clone_size: many; v_call: TRBV20-1; cdr3_aa: CSALSRNYEQYF; cdr3_nt: TGCAGTGCCCTCTCACGTAACTACGAGCAGTACTTC
j_call: TRBJ1-1; d_call: .; clone_size: .; v_call: TRBV7-6; cdr3_aa: CASSRTKTDAATEAFF; cdr3_nt: TGTGCCAGCAGCCGTACGAAGACAGACGCGGCCACTGAAGCTTTCTTT
j_call: TRBJ1-6; d_call: .; clone_size: .; v_call: TRBV7-2; cdr3_aa: CASSSPVTNSYNSPLHF; cdr3_nt: TGTGCCAGCAGCTCCCCAGTTACAAACTCCTATAATTCACCCCTCCACTTT
j_call: TRBJ2-5; d_call: TRBD2; clone_size: .; v_call: TRBV12-3/TRBV12-4; cdr3_aa: CASGHAGGETQYF; cdr3_nt: TGTGCCAGCGGGCACGCGGGAGGGGAGACCCAGTACTTC
j_call: TRBJ2-7; d_call: TRBD1; clone_size: .; v_call: TRBV7-2; cdr3_aa: CASSPGQGVHEQYF; cdr3_nt: TGTGCCAGCAGCCCTGGACAGGGGGTACACGAGCAGTACTTC
j_call: TRBJ2-2; d_call: .; clone_size: few; v_call: TRBV5-1; cdr3_aa: CASSSQGELFF; cdr3_nt: TGCGCCAGCAGTTCACAGGGGGAGCTGTTTTTT
j_call: TRBJ1-2; d_call: TRBD1; clone_size: .; v_call: TRBV7-2; cdr3_aa: CASSLLTGTRGYTF; cdr3_nt: TGTGCCAGCAGCTTGCTGACAGGGACCAGAGGCTACACCTTC
j_call: TRBJ2-7; d_call: .; clone_size: many; v_call: TRBV13; cdr3_aa: CASSLYSQDEQYF; cdr3_nt: TGTGCCAGCAGCTTATATTCACAGGACGAGCAGTACTTC
j_call: TRBJ1-1; d_call: .; clone_size: .; v_call: TRBV20-1; cdr3_aa: CSARGGTNEAFF; cdr3_nt: TGCAGTGCTAGAGGGGGAACTAATGAAGCTTTCTTT
j_call: TRBJ2-6; d_call: .; clone_size: many; v_call: TRBV6-6; cdr3_aa: CASSGWGRAGANVLTF; cdr3_nt: TGTGCCAGCAGCGGCTGGGGGCGGGCTGGGGCCAACGTCCTGACTTTC
j_call: TRBJ1-5; d_call: .; clone_size: many; v_call: TRBV15; cdr3_aa: CATSRGTDSNQPQHF; cdr3_nt: TGTGCCACCAGCAGAGGGACAGATAGCAATCAGCCCCAGCATTTT
j_call: TRBJ1-5; d_call: TRBD1; clone_size: .; v_call: TRBV9; cdr3_aa: CASSPVTGGDQPQHF; cdr3_nt: TGCGCCAGCAGTCCCGTGACAGGGGGCGATCAGCCCCAGCATTTT
j_call: TRBJ1-5; d_call: .; clone_size: .; v_call: TRBV29-1; cdr3_aa: CSVEGLAGPYEHF; cdr3_nt: TGCAGCGTTGAGGGACTAGCGGGGCCATACGAGCATTTT
j_call: TRBJ2-7; d_call: TRBD1; clone_size: many; v_call: TRBV7-9; cdr3_aa: CASSLGDRGYEQYF; cdr3_nt: TGTGCCAGCAGCTTAGGGGACAGGGGGTACGAGCAGTACTTC
j_call: TRBJ1-1; d_call: .; clone_size: once; v_call: TRBV11-1; cdr3_aa: CASSLRMHTEALF; cdr3_nt: TGTGCCAGCAGTTTGAGAATGCACACTGAAGCTCTCTTT
j_call: TRBJ2-5; d_call: .; clone_size: many; v_call: TRBV7-2; cdr3_aa: CASGSYETQYF; cdr3_nt: TGTGCCAGCGGCTCTTATGAGACCCAGTACTTC
j_call: TRBJ1-6; d_call: .; clone_size: .; v_call: TRBV9; cdr3_aa: CASSVGGNSPLHF; cdr3_nt: TGTGCCAGCAGCGTAGGGGGTAATTCACCCCTCCACTTT
j_call: TRBJ2-7; d_call: .; clone_size: many; v_call: TRBV10-2; cdr3_aa: CASLGQYEQYF; cdr3_nt: TGCGCCAGCCTAGGGCAGTACGAGCAGTACTTC
j_call: TRBJ2-7; d_call: TRBD2; clone_size: .; v_call: TRBV10-3; cdr3_aa: CAISATSGSYEQYF; cdr3_nt: TGTGCCATCAGTGCCACTAGCGGGAGCTACGAGCAGTACTTC